This T cell receptor beta chain was documented in a study of liver allograft versus peripheral blood T cells (dated by TCRdb to about 2020). At the level of the whole study: The study compared the T cell receptor repertoires present in transplanted livers with the repertoires present in the peripheral blood of liver transplant recipients.

Trimming removed 3 bases from V and 4 bases from J, leaving 15 bases between the germline ends. Reading from cysteine to phenylalanine, the CDR3 counts 14 amino acids. The read is trimmed to its CDR3 DNA, 42 bases read in frame from base 1. In the germline V gene (reference sequence), CDR1 corresponds to DFQATT and CDR2 to SNEGSKA. This clonotype occurred a few times. It lacks a known antigen. Base qualities are missing; no much larger clone stands one base away. Broader findings and caveats from the paper: T cell receptor repertoires inside liver allografts were reported to be different from the repertoires detected in peripheral blood.

The sequencer was an Illumina MiSeq. TCRdb itself trimmed the public reads at Q25 with fastp, ran MiXCR and retained productive beta chains. Identical CDR3 proteins give one entry, which carries the most common genes and DNA. The sample table lists fewer than 8,500 distinct CDR3 sequences, roughly 18% of them with a count of one. The ten top clones hold around 4.5% of the sample. This clonotype was sampled from a human patient who had a liver transplant. Some T cells may derive from the graft donor when a transplant has been performed. The chain couples TRBV20-1 to TRBJ1-2, with an unclear D gene assignment. In nucleotides, the sequence is TGCAGTGCTAGGGCAGGTATCGGCTTCTATGGCTACACCTTC. Its product reads: CSARAGIGFYGYTF.